One sample yielded the 28 T cell receptor beta chains listed below, sequenced in a study of cytomegalovirus exposure and HLA in healthy donors. Both 60 Vbeta primers and 13 Jbeta primers went into the PCR. Data came from immunoSEQ multiplex PCR; TCRdb stores just in-frame clones and leaves some out. The data hold some 180,000 clones, with around three quarters observed a single time. Sequenced: PBMCs. Receptor source: a woman aged 30 to 39 in good health and CMV-seronegative.

This chain connects TRBV15 to TRBJ2-1; 7 bases are a match to TRBD1. The CDR3 is made up of 14 amino acids. The germline gives CDR1 LNHNV, CDR2 YYDKDF (reference sequence). The J segment lost 15 bases and the V segment lost 1 base, leaving 12 bases of the junction unmatched. In nucleotides, the CDR3 is TGTGCCACCAGCAGAGGTCTCGGGGACAGAGAAGGGTTCTTC. Translation: CATSRGLGDREGFF.

The chain is built from TRBV11-1 and TRBJ2-7, with 9 bases aligning to TRBD2. J was trimmed by 2 bases and V by 0 bases; bases with no gene match: 2. CDR3 length equals 15 residues. Looked up from germline, CDR1 is SGHAT and CDR2 is FQDESV (reference sequence). The CDR3 here is CASSLASGGTYEQYF. The DNA for the CDR3 is TGTGCCAGCAGCTTAGCTAGCGGGGGCACCTACGAGCAGTACTTC.

This clone has only a few counts. The chain recombines TRBV9 with TRBJ2-7, with TRBD2 matching 7 bases. CDR3 length: 20 amino acids. Losses at the gene ends were 0 bases for V and 5 bases for J; bases not matched to a gene: 23. CDR1 SGDLS and CDR2 YYNGEE come from the germline V gene. The CDR3 loop is CASSVVRSYEGRGWINEQYF. In DNA, the CDR3 is TGTGCCAGCAGCGTAGTTCGAAGTTATGAGGGGAGGGGATGGATCAACGAGCAGTACTTC.

The chain joins TRBV30 to TRBJ1-2; D is perhaps TRBD1 (5 bases). The CDR3 loop spans 14 amino acids. With 6 bases removed from V and 0 bases from J, the gap between germline ends came to 14 bases. From germline, CDR1 is GTSNPN and CDR2 SVGIG (reference sequence). CDR3 sequence: CACSRVLANYGYTF. The CDR3, as DNA: TGTGCCTGCTCCAGGGTATTAGCTAACTATGGCTACACCTTC.

This clone was seen only once. This chain connects TRBV6-1 to TRBJ2-7, with TRBD1 matching 7 bases. Germline V gene lookup returns CDR1 MNHNS and CDR2 SASEGT. Trimming removed 6 bases from V and 3 bases from J; junction bases left unmatched: 11. The CDR3 runs 15 residues. This CDR3 reads CASRAAPGQYYEQYF. The CDR3 DNA reads TGTGCCAGCAGAGCCGCCCCGGGACAGTACTACGAGCAGTACTTC.

The chain recombines TRBV5-1 with TRBJ2-5; TRBD2 is a possible D gene (5 bases). Trimming left V 2 bases short and J 0 bases short, with 8 bases between. The CDR3 has 14 residues. CDR1 SGHRS and CDR2 YFSETQ come from the germline V gene. Written as DNA, the CDR3 is TGCGCCAGCAGCTTTGACGGGAACCAAGAGACCCAGTACTTC. Its translation is CASSFDGNQETQYF.

V is TRBV5-1 and J is TRBJ2-1, with 10 bases fitting TRBD2. Germline CDR1 is SGHRS and CDR2 is YFSETQ. The CDR3 is made up of 16 amino acids. Trimming took 10 bases from V and 0 from J; bases not matched to a gene: 10. CDR3 loop: CACYPSGGPSYNEQFF. CDR3 nucleotide sequence: TGCGCCTGCTACCCTAGCGGGGGCCCCTCCTACAATGAGCAGTTCTTC.

The chain couples TRBV5-1 to TRBJ2-3; 12 positions match TRBD2. There are 17 residues in the CDR3. Germline V gene sequence: CDR1 SGHRS, CDR2 YFSETQ. V lost 4 bases to trimming and J lost 4 bases; unmatched junction nucleotides: 10. The CDR3 DNA is TGCGCCAGCAGCGCGATGACTAGCGGGGGCGCCTCAGATACGCAGTATTTT. The encoded protein is CASSAMTSGGASDTQYF.

The chain links TRBV5-1 to TRBJ1-2, with 11 bases lining up with TRBD1. Trimming took 4 bases from V and 6 from J; bases not matched to a gene: 5. CDR3 length: 14 residues. Germline V gene sequence: CDR1 SGHRS, CDR2 YFSETQ. In DNA, the CDR3 is TGCGCCAGCAGCGCCGGACAGGGGGCTAATGGCTACACCTTC. Its translation is CASSAGQGANGYTF.

J is TRBJ2-6 and V is TRBV23-1; 8 bases line up with TRBD1. TRBV23-1 is flagged as an ORF with uncertain function. The length of the CDR3 is 16 residues. Trimming at V came to 6 bases and at J to 0 bases, leaving 4 bases not matched to a gene. CDR3 loop: CASRRTGNSGANVLTF. The CDR3, as DNA: TGCGCCAGCAGGAGGACAGGGAACTCTGGGGCCAACGTCCTGACTTTC.

This rearrangement joins TRBV4-1 to TRBJ2-1, with D unresolved. Germline loops: CDR1 MGHRA, CDR2 YSYEKL. This CDR3 is built from 12 residues. V lost 3 bases and J lost 8, with 8 bases in between. CDR3 region: CASSHVADEQFF. The CDR3 nucleotides read TGCGCCAGCAGCCATGTAGCCGATGAGCAGTTCTTC.

The rearrangement joins TRBV6-5 to TRBJ1-2; tentative D call: TRBD1 (6 bases). This CDR3 is built from 12 residues. Germline CDR1 and CDR2: MNHEY and SVGAGI. Trimming took 6 bases from V and 3 from J, leaving 8 bases between them. The CDR3 sequence is CASRGGDYGYTF. The CDR3 nucleotides are TGTGCCAGCAGAGGGGGAGACTATGGCTACACCTTC.

The chain uses TRBV6-5 and TRBJ1-6; D gene uncertain. Germline CDR1 and CDR2: MNHEY and SVGAGI. Trimming shortened V by 2 bases and J by 5 bases, and 7 bases separated the two germline ends. The CDR3 spans 14 residues. The CDR3 nucleotides read TGTGCCAGCAGTTACCGGGAGCATAATTCACCCCTCCACTTT. This sequence encodes CASSYREHNSPLHF.

The chain uses TRBV4-2 and TRBJ1-6, with TRBD1 matching over 8 bases. Trimming took 8 bases from V and 9 from J; bases not matched to a gene: 9. The germline V gene has CDR1 LGHNA and CDR2 YNFKEQ. The CDR3 is 14 amino acids. The CDR3 protein is CASRADRGGSPLHF. The CDR3 DNA reads as TGTGCCAGCCGAGCCGACAGGGGAGGTTCACCCCTCCACTTT.

The chain has TRBV6-5 and TRBJ1-4; D is unresolved. CDR1 is MNHEY, CDR2 SVGAGI, per germline. The ends were cut back, 4 bases at V and 8 bases at J, with 14 bases in the middle. The CDR3 spans 14 residues. This chain's CDR3 is CASSSDYLGEKLFF. In DNA form, the CDR3 reads TGTGCCAGCAGTTCGGACTATTTGGGGGAAAAACTGTTTTTT.

This clone was observed once. The chain uses TRBV10-1 and TRBJ2-1, with 9 positions matching TRBD1. The CDR3 consists of 17 residues. The germline V gene encodes CDR1 WNHNN and CDR2 SYGVQD (reference sequence). J lost 7 bases, V lost 3 bases, and 13 bases had no gene match. The CDR3 here is CASSDVRTPGQGNEQFF. CDR3 nucleotides: TGCGCCAGCAGTGATGTGAGAACGCCGGGACAGGGAAATGAGCAGTTCTTC.

This clone has a handful of counts. The rearrangement joins TRBV5-5 to TRBJ2-7, with D unclear. The V end lost 0 bases, the J end lost 7 bases, and 5 bases lay between the germline ends. Per germline, CDR1 SGHKS and CDR2 YYEKEE (reference sequence). The CDR3 is 11 residues long. The CDR3 region has the DNA TGTGCCAGCAGCTTGGGACTGGAGCAGTACTTC. Protein sequence: CASSLGLEQYF. The whole variable domain, filled in from reference TRBV5-5 and TRBJ2-7, reads DAGVTQSPTHLIKTRGQQVTLRCSPISGHKSVSWYQQVLGQGPQFIFQYYEKEERGRGNFPDRFSARQFPNYSSELNVNALLLGDSALYLCASSLGLEQYFGPGTRLTVT.

The chain joins TRBV6-6 to TRBJ2-5; D possibly corresponds to TRBD1 (7 bases). The CDR3 runs 15 residues. Trimming shortened V by 7 bases and J by 4 bases, and 19 bases separated the two germline ends. The germline V gene has CDR1 MNHNY and CDR2 SVGAGI (reference sequence). CDR3 bases: TGTGCCAGCAATCAGGGGGGCTCGGCGAGAGAGACCCAGTACTTC. Protein: CASNQGGSARETQYF.

This clone occurred once. V and J are TRBV5-1 and TRBJ1-3; 7 bases are shared with TRBD1. J lost 0 bases, V lost 3 bases, and 3 bases had no gene match. This CDR3 has 15 residues. CDR1 SGHRS and CDR2 YFSETQ come from the germline V gene. This CDR3 is CASSSGQSSGNTIYF. In nucleotides, the CDR3 is TGCGCCAGCAGCTCGGGACAGAGCTCTGGAAACACCATATATTTT.

This chain connects TRBV7-2 to TRBJ2-3, with TRBD1 identical over 7 bases. This CDR3 has 16 amino acids. Germline V gene lookup returns CDR1 SGHTA and CDR2 FQGNSA. The V and J ends lost 5 bases and 0 bases, in that order; junction bases with no gene match: 8. The CDR3 reads CASSPRPGGSTDTQYF. CDR3 in DNA: TGTGCCAGCAGCCCCCGACCAGGGGGAAGCACAGATACGCAGTATTTT.

The table lists this clone with a few counts. The rearrangement links TRBV5-1 to TRBJ2-5; D possibly corresponds to TRBD2 (7 bases). The CDR3 loop spans 15 amino acids. Germline lookup yields CDR1 SGHRS and CDR2 YFSETQ. The V end lost 1 base, the J end lost 2 bases, and 12 bases lay between the germline ends. The CDR3 sequence: CASSLSRGAQETQYF. CDR3 sequence (DNA): TGCGCCAGCAGCTTGTCCCGGGGGGCTCAAGAGACCCAGTACTTC.

The chain uses TRBV7-2 and TRBJ2-5, with 12 bases matching TRBD2. V shed 1 base and J 4 bases; nucleotides not matched to a gene: 4. CDR3 length: 16 residues. The germline CDR1 and CDR2 sequences are SGHTA and FQGNSA. CDR3 loop: CASSLELAGGGETQYF. The CDR3 DNA reads as TGTGCCAGCAGCTTAGAACTAGCGGGGGGCGGAGAGACCCAGTACTTC.

In its sample, this clone was seen a few times. The chain is built from TRBV25-1 and TRBJ1-1; TRBD1 might be the D (6 bases). The CDR3 loop spans 12 amino acids. Trimming took 5 bases from V and 10 from J, leaving 14 bases between them. Per germline, CDR1 MGHDK and CDR2 SYGVNS. CDR3 residues: CASSIQGIRAFF. As DNA, the CDR3 is TGTGCCAGCAGTATACAGGGTATTAGAGCTTTCTTT.

The rearrangement links TRBV4-1 to TRBJ1-5, with TRBD1 matching 8 bases. The germline V gene has CDR1 MGHRA and CDR2 YSYEKL. V was pared by 0 bases and J by 7 bases, with 11 bases of the junction left unmatched. CDR3 length: 17 amino acids. The CDR3 nucleotides are TGCGCCAGCAGCCAAGAGAGGACAGGGAGTTCTGGGCAGCCCCAGCATTTT. This encodes CASSQERTGSSGQPQHF.

The rearrangement joins TRBV14 to TRBJ2-1; weak D call: TRBD1 (6 bases). CDR3 length: 17 residues. Deletions cut 5 bases from V and 7 bases from J, with 24 bases between. Germline CDR1 reads SGHDN; CDR2 reads FVKESK. CDR3 protein: CASSSGQLRYGLNEQFF. The CDR3 nucleotides are TGTGCCAGCAGCTCCGGACAGTTAAGATACGGTTTGAATGAGCAGTTCTTC. Together with reference TRBV14 and TRBJ2-1, the CDR3 gives the full variable domain: EAGVTQFPSHSVIEKGQTVTLRCDPISGHDNLYWYRRVMGKEIKFLLHFVKESKQDESGMPNNRFLAERTGGTYSTLKVQPAELEDSGVYFCASSSGQLRYGLNEQFFGPGTRLTVL.

The chain combines TRBV4-3 with TRBJ2-5, with D perhaps matching TRBD2 (5 bases). The CDR3 loop spans 14 amino acids. Trimming removed 0 bases from V and 5 bases from J, with 10 bases in between. CDR1 is LGHNA, CDR2 YSLEER, per germline. CDR3 nucleotide sequence: TGCGCCAGCAGCCAAGACCCTAGCTCGGAGACCCAGTACTTC. Encoded protein: CASSQDPSSETQYF.

This clone showed up just once. V is TRBV9 and J is TRBJ1-5; weak D call: TRBD1 (6 bases). The germline V gene encodes CDR1 SGDLS and CDR2 YYNGEE. CDR3 length: 13 residues. Deletions cut 0 bases from V and 6 bases from J, with 7 bases between. The CDR3 loop reads CASSVAQGQPQHF. DNA for the CDR3: TGTGCCAGCAGCGTAGCACAGGGTCAGCCCCAGCATTTT. The full variable domain, completed using reference TRBV9 and TRBJ1-5, is DSGVTQTPKHLITATGQRVTLRCSPRSGDLSVYWYQQSLDQGLQFLIQYYNGEERAKGNILERFSAQQFPDLHSELNLSSLELGDSALYFCASSVAQGQPQHFGDGTRLSIL.

The V gene is TRBV6-1, the J gene TRBJ2-1; D is unclear. This CDR3 is built from 11 residues. Per germline, CDR1 MNHNS and CDR2 SASEGT. V dropped 8 bases and J dropped 6 bases, with 8 bases sitting between them. CDR3 DNA sequence: TGTGCCAGCCTACTTCTCAATGAGCAGTTCTTC. Translated: CASLLLNEQFF.